This T cell receptor (beta chain) was sequenced for a study of beta chain features in type 1 diabetes. The CDR3 runs to 16 residues. V shed 5 bases, J shed 6 bases, and the junction held 9 bases outside the gene matches. The germline CDR1 and CDR2 sequences are LNHDA and SQIVND (reference sequence). Concerning this clone itself: The antigen is not known.

Regarding the study as a whole: Researchers report that Type 1 diabetes patients had moderately but significantly shorter TCRB CDR3s across all four CD4+ subsets. Although PCR might favor shorter templates, it would do so equally in patients and controls.

Expressed TCRB transcripts were sequenced because the entire RNA isolate underwent reverse transcription. Produced via immunoSEQ multiplex PCR; TCRdb's table is partial and in-frame only. The data hold approximately 70,000 clones, with roughly 49% observed a single time. The specimen was central memory CD4+ T cells from blood. The receptor was derived from a man younger than 45 with type 1 diabetes. The rearrangement uses TRBV19 and TRBJ2-1; 11 nucleotides line up with TRBD1. The CDR3 region is CASSSRDRGSGNEQFF. The CDR3 DNA is TGTGCCAGTAGTTCACGGGACAGGGGGTCAGGCAATGAGCAGTTCTTC.